This TCR beta chain was identified during a study of T cell responses to AZD1222 COVID-19 vaccine (dated by TCRdb to the early 2020s). At the level of the whole study: Because spike-specific TCR depth and breadth did not differ between the two schedules, AZD1222 recipients who got a second dose at roughly 4 weeks were pooled with those who got a second dose at roughly 12 weeks. Trial participants were enrolled by age into 18-55, 56-69 and 70-plus year subgroups, with around 150, 28 and 57 TCR-sequenced participants respectively. TCR sequencing was performed for some 250 trial participants, of whom 207 were given two doses of AZD1222 and approximately 26 were given two doses of MenACWY control vaccine.

The paper's findings and limits, for the study overall: The whole spike protein was spanned by vaccine-associated CD4 TCRs, and dominant responses were seen in regions 160-218 and 743-854. Because no samples from the day 14 peak response were available, repertoires could be characterized only after the peak T cell response. Spike-specific TCR breadth and depth rose significantly after two AZD1222 doses compared with day 0 and with MenACWY recipients. Reportedly, close to half of the unique spike-specific TCRs recognized epitopes lying outside the regions that are mutated in the B.1.351 and B.1.1.7 variants. The 56-69-year group was small, and its depth increase did not reach significance, likely because of low power. Participants were mostly white British and included more females than males, and it was suggested by the authors that clonal diversity may have been underestimated. Conclusions about previously exposed vaccinees are limited, since just a handful of AZD1222 recipients were seropositive for SARS-CoV-2 at baseline.

The CDR3 regions of human TCRbeta chains were subjected to immunosequencing. The paper's processing steps were these. TCRs in the repertoires were compared against a reference library of SARS-CoV-2-specific TCRs that had been generated with the MIRA antigen-specificity platform. Breadth meant the fraction of unique TCRs that were SARS-CoV-2-associated, whereas depth meant the fraction of total T cells that were SARS-CoV-2-associated. Each spike-specific TCR was assigned to its reactive spike region and to a CD4 or CD8 class using the MIRA data. Log10-transformed breadth and depth values were compared by one-way ANOVA with Sidak's multiple comparisons tests. TCRdb took this table from immuneACCESS and kept in-frame rearrangements with V and J called. Such tables lack part of the clones; where checked against another copy, unresolved V genes explain under half of the gap, and the rest is unexplained. Clone size and the V and J calls come from that table; the DNA yielded D and trimming. Here the sample has over 110,000 clones; approximately 94% occur a single time. Of the sample, 5.1% is held by the ten largest clones.

At the junction V is shortened by 6 bases and J by 8 bases, with 16 bases in between. Per the germline V gene, KGHSH is the CDR1 and LQKENI is the CDR2. Measured from the cysteine to the phenylalanine, the CDR3 is 13 residues long. The entry retains the CDR3 DNA only, 39 bases that are in frame from base 1. The time point label, as the study defines it: baseline before first vaccination. Samples from vaccinated people were obtained from the UK trials COV001 and COV002, which included a single-blind randomized controlled phase 2/3 trial of AZD1222 (ChAdOx1 nCoV-19) in healthy adults. Trial participant PBMC samples were collected at day 0 and day 28 after the second dose for TCRbeta chain sequencing. This clone was picked up one time. Its binding antigen is unknown. The sample holds no much larger clone one base away, and base qualities are not on file.

In this chain, TRBV18 is recombined with TRBJ1-1; TRBD1 is possibly the D segment (5 matching bases). The TCR comes from an adult in good health. The material sequenced was peripheral blood, taken on day 0 of AZD1222 vaccination. At the DNA level, the sequence is TGTGCCAGCTCCCCTAGGACTGGGGGGGAAGCTTTCTTT. It encodes CASSPRTGGEAFF.